This T cell receptor beta chain appears in the sequencing data of a study of pediatric ulcerative colitis. About this clone itself: The antigen remains unidentified.

During colonoscopy, one to two rectal pinch biopsies were collected. Sequencing was at survey level. Generated by immunoSEQ multiplex PCR, the TCRdb table keeps only in-frame clones and is missing some. The table lists tens of thousands of clones, about 81% of them singletons. Study-wide findings and caveats: No controls had the two rectal clonotypes shared by ulcerative colitis patients. Compared with controls, ulcerative colitis showed greater blood-rectum clone sharing. Acute severe colitis showed lower rectal diversity from clonal expansions.

This TCR derives from a boy younger than 18 with mild ulcerative colitis. Material: gut tissue.

CDR3 amino acids: CASSILQGSSYEQYF. The CDR3 region has the DNA TGTGCCAGCAGCATCCTTCAGGGGAGCTCCTACGAGCAGTACTTC. This sequence joins TRBV13 and TRBJ2-7; D is possibly TRBD1 (6 bases). The CDR3 spans 15 residues. The germline CDR1 and CDR2 sequences are PRHDT and FYEKMQ (reference sequence). Trimming took off 5 bases at V and 0 bases at J, with 14 bases between the two ends.